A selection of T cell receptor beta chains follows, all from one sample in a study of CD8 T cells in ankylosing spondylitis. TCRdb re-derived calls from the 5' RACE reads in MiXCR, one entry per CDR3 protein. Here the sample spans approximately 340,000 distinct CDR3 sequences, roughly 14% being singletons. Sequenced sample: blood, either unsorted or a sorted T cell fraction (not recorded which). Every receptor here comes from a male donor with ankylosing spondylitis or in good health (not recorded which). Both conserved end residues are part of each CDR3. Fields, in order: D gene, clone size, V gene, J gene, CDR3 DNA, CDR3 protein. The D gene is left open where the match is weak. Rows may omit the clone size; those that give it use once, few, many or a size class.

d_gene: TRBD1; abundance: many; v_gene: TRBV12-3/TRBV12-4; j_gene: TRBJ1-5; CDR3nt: TGTGCCAGCAGTCCGGACAGGTTTGGCAATCAGCCCCAGCATTTT; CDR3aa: CASSPDRFGNQPQHF
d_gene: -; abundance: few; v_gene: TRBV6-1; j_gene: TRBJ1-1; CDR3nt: TGTGCCAGCGCGTACACAATGGGAGCTTTCTTT; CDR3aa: CASAYTMGAFF
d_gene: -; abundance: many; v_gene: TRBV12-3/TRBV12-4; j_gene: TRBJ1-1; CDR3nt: TGTGCCAGCAGTGGACCAGGAGCCACTGAAGCTTTCTTT; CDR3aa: CASSGPGATEAFF
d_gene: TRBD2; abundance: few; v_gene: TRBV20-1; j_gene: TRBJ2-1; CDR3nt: TGCAGTGCTAGAGATTTAGGACTAGCGGGAGCCAATGAGCAGTTCTTC; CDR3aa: CSARDLGLAGANEQFF
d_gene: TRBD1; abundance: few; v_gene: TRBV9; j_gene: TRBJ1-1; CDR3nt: TGTGCCAGCAGCCCAAGACAGGGTATATTGAACACTGAAGCTTTCTTT; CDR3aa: CASSPRQGILNTEAFF
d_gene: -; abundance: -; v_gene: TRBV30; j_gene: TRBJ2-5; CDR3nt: TGTGCCTGGAGTGGGGGCAAAGAGACCCAGTACTTC; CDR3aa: CAWSGGKETQYF
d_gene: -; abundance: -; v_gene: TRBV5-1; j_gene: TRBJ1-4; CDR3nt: TGCGCCAGCAGCTTGGGTTCGGGGACTAATGAAAAACTGTTTTTT; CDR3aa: CASSLGSGTNEKLFF
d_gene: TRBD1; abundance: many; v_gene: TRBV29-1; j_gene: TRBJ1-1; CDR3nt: TGCAGCGTTCAGGGGGCAGCAGGGGACACTGAAGCTTTCTTT; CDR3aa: CSVQGAAGDTEAFF
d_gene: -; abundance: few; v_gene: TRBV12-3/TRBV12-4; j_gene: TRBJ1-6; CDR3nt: TGTGCCAGCAGTTTCGGGGGCAGGAATTCACCCCTCCACTTT; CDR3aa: CASSFGGRNSPLHF
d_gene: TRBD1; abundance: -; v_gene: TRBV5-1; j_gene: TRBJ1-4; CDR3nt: TGCGCCAGCAGCCGACAGGGAGAAAATGAAAAACTGTTTTTT; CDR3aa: CASSRQGENEKLFF
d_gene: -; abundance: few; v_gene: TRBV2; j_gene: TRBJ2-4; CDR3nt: TGTGCCAGCAGTGAAGAGGACCATGTAAACATTCAGTACTTC; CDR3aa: CASSEEDHVNIQYF
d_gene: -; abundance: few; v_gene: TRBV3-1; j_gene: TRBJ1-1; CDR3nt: TGTGCCAGCAGCCAAGATAACGTGAACACTGAAGCTTTCTTT; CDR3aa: CASSQDNVNTEAFF
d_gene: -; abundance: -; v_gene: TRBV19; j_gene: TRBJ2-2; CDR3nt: TGTGCCAGTGGTTACCTAGGAGGGAACACCGGGGAGCTGTTTTTT; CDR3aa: CASGYLGGNTGELFF
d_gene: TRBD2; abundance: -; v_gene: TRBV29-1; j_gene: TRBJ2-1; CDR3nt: TGCAGCGTTGAAGATCTCCTTAGCGGGAGGGCCTCAAGGGAGTTCTTC; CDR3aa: CSVEDLLSGRASREFF
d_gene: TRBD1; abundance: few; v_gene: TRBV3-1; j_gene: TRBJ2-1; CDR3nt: TGTGCCAGCAGTCTCAGACAGGGTTTAGGCAATGAGCAGTTCTTC; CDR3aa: CASSLRQGLGNEQFF
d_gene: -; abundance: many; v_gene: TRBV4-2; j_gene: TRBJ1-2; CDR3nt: TGTGCCAGCAGCCAAGATCCTGGACGGGGCTATGGCTACACCTTC; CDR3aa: CASSQDPGRGYGYTF
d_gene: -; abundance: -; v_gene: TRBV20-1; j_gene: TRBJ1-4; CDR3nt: TGCAGTGCTAAGCACCAGTTTAATGAAAAACTGTTTTTT; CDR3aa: CSAKHQFNEKLFF
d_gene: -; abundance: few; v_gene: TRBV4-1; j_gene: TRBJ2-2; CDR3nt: TGCGCCAGCAGCCGGGCGGTGTATTTGGAGCTGTTTTTT; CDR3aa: CASSRAVYLELFF
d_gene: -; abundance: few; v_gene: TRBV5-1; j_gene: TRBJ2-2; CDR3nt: TGCGCCAGCAGCCCGACTGGCGGGGAGCTGTTTTTT; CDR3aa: CASSPTGGELFF
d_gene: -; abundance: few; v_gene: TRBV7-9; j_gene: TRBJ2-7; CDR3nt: TGTGCCAGCAGCTCACAAGTAGGCTCCTCCTACGAGCAGTACTTC; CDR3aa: CASSSQVGSSYEQYF
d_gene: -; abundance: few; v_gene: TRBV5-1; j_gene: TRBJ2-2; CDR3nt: TGCGCCAGCAGCTCGGGCAGACAAGGGTTCGGGGAGCTGTTTTTT; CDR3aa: CASSSGRQGFGELFF
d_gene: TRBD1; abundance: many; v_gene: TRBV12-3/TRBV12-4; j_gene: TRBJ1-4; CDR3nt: TGTGCCAGCTCTACAGGGGGGGTGAAGGAAAAACTGTTTTTT; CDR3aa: CASSTGGVKEKLFF
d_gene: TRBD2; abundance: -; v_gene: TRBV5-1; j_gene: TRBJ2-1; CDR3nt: TGCGCCAGCAGCCCTACAGGACTAGCCCGCTCCTACAATGAGCAGTTCTTC; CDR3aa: CASSPTGLARSYNEQFF
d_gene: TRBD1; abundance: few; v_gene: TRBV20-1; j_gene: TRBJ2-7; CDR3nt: TGCAGTGCTAGAGCGGGGACAGGGGTGGGCGAGCAGTACTTC; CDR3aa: CSARAGTGVGEQYF
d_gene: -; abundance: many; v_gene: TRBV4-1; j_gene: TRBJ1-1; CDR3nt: TGCGCCAGCAGCCAAAATACTGGGTTATTTGAAGCTTTCTTT; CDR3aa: CASSQNTGLFEAFF
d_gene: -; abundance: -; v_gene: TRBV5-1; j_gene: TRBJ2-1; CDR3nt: TGCGCCAGCAGCTCAACTACGGGGTTCTTTAAGGGCAATGAGCAGTTCTTC; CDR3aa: CASSSTTGFFKGNEQFF
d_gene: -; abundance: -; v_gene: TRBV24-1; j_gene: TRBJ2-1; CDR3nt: TGTGCCACCAGTGATCCGGGTTACGATGAGCAGTTCTTC; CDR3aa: CATSDPGYDEQFF
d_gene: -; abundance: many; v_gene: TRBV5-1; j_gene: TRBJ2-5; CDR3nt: TGCGCCAGCAGCTTGGTAGACCAAGAGACCCAGTACTTC; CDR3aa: CASSLVDQETQYF
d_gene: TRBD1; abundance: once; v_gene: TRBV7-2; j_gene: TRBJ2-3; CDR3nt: TGTGCCAGCAGCTTAGCAGGACAGGGTGCAGATACGCAGTATTTT; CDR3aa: CASSLAGQGADTQYF
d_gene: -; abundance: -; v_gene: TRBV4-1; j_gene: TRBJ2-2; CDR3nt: TGCGCCAGCAGCCGAGAGACAGTGGCCGGGGAGCTGTTTTTT; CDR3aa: CASSRETVAGELFF
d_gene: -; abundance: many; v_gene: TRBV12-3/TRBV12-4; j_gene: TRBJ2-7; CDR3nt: TGTGCCAGCAGTTTAGACTGGGGCGCCGAGCAGTACTTC; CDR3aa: CASSLDWGAEQYF
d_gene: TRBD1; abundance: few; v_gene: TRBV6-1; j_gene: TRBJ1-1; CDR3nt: TGTGCCATCACGGCAGGGACAGCGAACACTGAAGCTTTCTTT; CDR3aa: CAITAGTANTEAFF
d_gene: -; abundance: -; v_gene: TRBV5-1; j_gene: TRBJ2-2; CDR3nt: TGCGCCAGCAGCTTAGACGGCGCGGAGGGTAACACCGGGGAGCTGTTTTTT; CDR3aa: CASSLDGAEGNTGELFF
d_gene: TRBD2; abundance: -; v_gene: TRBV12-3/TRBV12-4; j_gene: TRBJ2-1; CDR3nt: TGTGCCAGCAGGGGACTAGCTGCGAATGAGCAGTTCTTC; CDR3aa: CASRGLAANEQFF
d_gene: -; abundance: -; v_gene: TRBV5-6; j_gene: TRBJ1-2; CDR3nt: TGTGCCATCAGCCCCGGGCTTCGGGGCTACACCTTC; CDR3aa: CAISPGLRGYTF
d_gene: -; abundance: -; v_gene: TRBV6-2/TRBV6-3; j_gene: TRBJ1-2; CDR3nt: TGTGCCAGCAGTTACTCAGAGACAGCCACCTATGGCTACACCTTC; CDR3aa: CASSYSETATYGYTF
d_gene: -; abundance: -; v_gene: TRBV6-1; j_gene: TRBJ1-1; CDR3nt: TGTGCCAGCAGCCTTGAGGCCTCTGAGACTGAAGCTTTCTTT; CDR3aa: CASSLEASETEAFF
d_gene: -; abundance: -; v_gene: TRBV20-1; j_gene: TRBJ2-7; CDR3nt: TGCAGTGCTAGAGATCGGGGCAGGGCCTACGAGCAGTACTTC; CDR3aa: CSARDRGRAYEQYF
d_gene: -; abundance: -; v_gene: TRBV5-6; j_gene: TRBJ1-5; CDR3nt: TGTGCCAGCAGCTTGCAAGGGCGGGGACAGCCCCAGCATTTT; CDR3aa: CASSLQGRGQPQHF
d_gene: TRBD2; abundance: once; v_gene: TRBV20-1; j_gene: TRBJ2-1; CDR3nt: TGCAGTGCCGAGCGGGGCGGGAGGTACAATGAGCAGTTCTTC; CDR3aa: CSAERGGRYNEQFF
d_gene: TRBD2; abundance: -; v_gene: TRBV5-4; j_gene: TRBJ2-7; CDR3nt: TGTGCCAGCAGCAACGGGACTAGCGGGGCCAGGGAGCAGTACTTC; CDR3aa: CASSNGTSGAREQYF
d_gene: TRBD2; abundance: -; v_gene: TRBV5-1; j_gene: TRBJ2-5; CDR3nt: TGCGCCAGCAGCGGTTCAATCGGGGGGGGGCAGGCTCTGTCGGAGACCCAGTACTTC; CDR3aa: CASSGSIGGGQALSETQYF
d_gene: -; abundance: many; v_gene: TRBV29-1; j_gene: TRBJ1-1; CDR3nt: TGCAGCGGAAGGGAGACTGAAGCTTTCTTT; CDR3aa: CSGRETEAFF
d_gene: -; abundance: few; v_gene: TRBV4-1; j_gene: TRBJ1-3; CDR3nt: TGCGCCAGCAGCCAAGATCCTCGAGTCTCTGGAAACACCATATATTTT; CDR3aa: CASSQDPRVSGNTIYF
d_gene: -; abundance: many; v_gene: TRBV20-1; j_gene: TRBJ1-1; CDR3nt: TGCAGTGCTAGAGGTGAACGGGAAGCTTTCTTT; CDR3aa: CSARGEREAFF